The text below deals with one T cell receptor beta chain. The antigen is not known. During colonoscopy, one to two rectal pinch biopsies were collected. The sample belongs to a study of pediatric ulcerative colitis. Regarding the study as a whole: Ulcerative colitis patients shared more blood-rectal clones than controls. A couple of rectal clonotypes were found only in ulcerative colitis patients, all of them.

V lost 1 base, J lost 2 bases, and 10 bases stayed unmatched. The germline gives CDR1 SQVTM, CDR2 ANQGSEA. This CDR3 has 16 residues. The assay was immunoSEQ multiplex PCR, and TCRdb's table has in-frame clones only and misses some. The sample comprises 17,000 or so clones, about 74% of which are singletons, and 3.4% rests with the top ten. Sequencing was performed on gut tissue. V is TRBV29-1 and J is TRBJ2-7; the match to TRBD1 covers 8 bases. This TCR came from a girl under 18 with moderate ulcerative colitis. This CDR3 is CSVEGKPTGGTYEQYF. CDR3 coding DNA: TGCAGCGTTGAAGGAAAACCCACAGGGGGGACCTACGAGCAGTACTTC.